The entry below describes one T cell receptor beta chain. Its antigen is unidentified. TCRdb's copy holds only in-frame clones and misses some; the assay was immunoSEQ multiplex PCR. This sample has about 3,700 clones, with 75% to 85% found just once. CDR3 length: 15 amino acids. The germline V gene has CDR1 MNHNS and CDR2 SASEGT. V lost 4 bases and J 0 bases, leaving 13 bases between the germline ends. The data derive from a study of immune evolution from preneoplasia to lung adenocarcinoma. Points from the study as a whole: Top clone share appeared to fall from AAH through AIS, MIA, adenocarcinoma. Later-stage lesions seemingly showed higher T cell density and diversity than normal lung.

After pathologic assessment, macro-dissection selected premalignant or tumor cells for extraction. The chain recombines TRBV6-1 with TRBJ2-7; D is possibly TRBD2 (6 bases). Sequenced input: FFPE lung adenocarcinoma in situ tissue. This sequence was found in an older person with lung adenocarcinoma. CDR3 in DNA: TGTGCCAGCAGTGCCGGGGACTCAAGCTCCTACGAGCAGTACTTC. It translates to CASSAGDSSSYEQYF.